This T cell receptor (beta chain) was recorded in a study of CD8 T cells in ankylosing spondylitis. From germline, CDR1 is MGHDK and CDR2 SYGVNS. This CDR3 has 14 residues. The V end lost 8 bases, the J end lost 3 bases, and 15 bases lay between the germline ends. This clonotype was detected only a few times. What it binds is not known. Quantitative barcoded 5'-RACE was used to prepare TCR beta libraries. TCRdb re-derived calls from the 5' RACE reads in MiXCR, one entry per CDR3 protein. The table records 390,000 or so distinct CDR3 sequences, 20% to 25% of them present only once. Findings of the study overall: Earlier authors reported some of these motif variants in reactive arthritis synovial fluid and blood. Ankylosing spondylitis blood appeared to be characterized by a TCR beta motif of eight highly homologous variants. Disease-linked clones bore a CD8+ phenotype, appearing relatively rarely in peripheral blood. Disease-associated clones were reportedly significantly overrepresented in matched ankylosing spondylitis synovial fluid.

The gene calls are TRBV25-1 and TRBJ2-3; D gene ambiguous. This receptor was taken from a male donor with ankylosing spondylitis. The sequenced material came from blood, either unsorted or a sorted T cell fraction (not recorded which). CDR3 amino acids: CASAQRVSTDTQYF. CDR3 coding DNA: TGTGCCAGCGCCCAGAGAGTTAGTACAGATACGCAGTATTTT. Supplemented by reference TRBV25-1 and TRBJ2-3, the full variable domain reads EADIYQTPRYLVIGTGKKITLECSQTMGHDKMYWYQQDPGMELHLIHYSYGVNSTEKGDLSSESTVSRIRTEHFPLTLESARPSHTSQYLCASAQRVSTDTQYFGPGTRLTVL.